The rows below give T cell receptor beta chains drawn from one sample of a study of cytomegalovirus exposure and HLA in healthy donors. TCRdb's table, derived via immunoSEQ multiplex PCR, lists solely in-frame clones and lacks some. Its table lists 120,000 to 150,000 clones. Sample: PBMCs. The receptor source for this set is a woman aged 50 to 60 in good health and CMV-seronegative. The CDR3 runs from the conserved cysteine through the conserved F or W. The order of the fields is CDR3 length, J gene, D gene, V gene, CDR3 DNA, CDR3 protein. D genes are given only for firm matches.

>18|TRBJ2-2|TRBD2|TRBV5-6
TGTGCCAGCAGCGCGATGGCAGGGCTTAGCGGGGCTACCGGGGAGCTGTTTTTT
CASSAMAGLSGATGELFF
>14|TRBJ1-6|TRBD1|TRBV4-2
TGTGCCAGCAGCCAGCAGACAGGGAATTCACCCCTCCACTTT
CASSQQTGNSPLHF
>16|TRBJ1-2|TRBD1|TRBV10-3
TGTGCCATCAGAGTAACCTTGGGACAGACGCTCTATGGCTACACCTTC
CAIRVTLGQTLYGYTF
>15|TRBJ2-1|TRBD2|TRBV18
TGTGCCAGCTCCCCCGGGACTAGCGGGAACCCTGAGCAGTTCTTC
CASSPGTSGNPEQFF
>16|TRBJ2-5|TRBD2|TRBV19
TGTGCCAGTAGTATAGGAGGAGCGGGGGGCCGAGAGACCCAGTACTTC
CASSIGGAGGRETQYF
>13|TRBJ2-1|.|TRBV28
TGTGCCAGCAGTTTCGGTAGATACAATGAGCAGTTCTTC
CASSFGRYNEQFF
>16|TRBJ2-7|TRBD1|TRBV7-8
TGTGCCAGCAGCGACCAAGGACAGGGCCTCTCCTACGAGCAGTACTTC
CASSDQGQGLSYEQYF
>16|TRBJ1-6|TRBD1|TRBV10-1
TGCGCCAGCGATTGGACAGGGGGATTAAGAAATTCACCCCTCCACTTT
CASDWTGGLRNSPLHF
>15|TRBJ1-4|TRBD1|TRBV6-6
TGTGCCAGCAGTTACCCGGGACAGGGAAATGAAAAACTGTTTTTT
CASSYPGQGNEKLFF
>14|TRBJ1-2|.|TRBV7-3
TGTGCCATTAAGGAAGCCGGGGGTTTGGGCGGCTACACCTTC
CAIKEAGGLGGYTF
>17|TRBJ2-2|TRBD1|TRBV5-1
TGCGCCAGCAGCTTGGGACAGGGGGCTGTTAACACCGGGGAGCTGTTTTTT
CASSLGQGAVNTGELFF
>13|TRBJ1-2|.|TRBV6-1
TGTGCCAGCAGTCAGGACAGCTACTATGGCTACACCTTC
CASSQDSYYGYTF
>15|TRBJ1-4|TRBD1|TRBV7-9
TGTGCCAGCAGACAGGGGGCAACCTCTAATGAAAAACTGTTTTTT
CASRQGATSNEKLFF
>14|TRBJ1-1|TRBD1|TRBV6-1
TGTGCCAGCAGTCTCCGGGACAGGGGGACTGAAGCTTTCTTT
CASSLRDRGTEAFF
>13|TRBJ2-1|.|TRBV28
TGTGCCAGCAGTCGCCAGACTAACAATGAGCAGTTCTTC
CASSRQTNNEQFF
>15|TRBJ1-6|.|TRBV9
TGTGCCAGCAGCGTATCATCCAGGGAGGATTCACCCCTCCACTTT
CASSVSSREDSPLHF
>17|TRBJ1-2|TRBD1|TRBV7-9
TGTGCCAGCAGCACCGGACAGGGGGTAGGGGTTAACTATGGCTACACCTTC
CASSTGQGVGVNYGYTF
>14|TRBJ2-5|TRBD2|TRBV30
TGTGCCCGGACAAGCGCGGGGGGGGCCAAGACCCAGTACTTC
CARTSAGGAKTQYF
>13|TRBJ1-6|.|TRBV27
TGTGCCAGCAGCAGGGGTTTTAATTCACCCCTCCACTTT
CASSRGFNSPLHF
>15|TRBJ2-1|.|TRBV28
TGTGCCAGCAGTGCTTCGGGGAGTTCCTACAATGAGCAGTTCTTC
CASSASGSSYNEQFF
>16|TRBJ2-1|.|TRBV9
TGTGCCAGCAGCGTAGGGGGGGGCTACCTTCAAAATGAGCAGTTCTTC
CASSVGGGYLQNEQFF
>18|TRBJ1-4|.|TRBV27
TGTGCCAGCGTTGACGCGGGGGGCAGGGTCTTGGTATCTGAAAAACTGTTTTTT
CASVDAGGRVLVSEKLFF
>16|TRBJ2-5|.|TRBV18
TGTGCCAGCTCACCAAGGATGACAGCCACCCAAGAGACCCAGTACTTC
CASSPRMTATQETQYF
>11|TRBJ1-2|TRBD1|TRBV11-2
TGTGCCAGCAGCTATGGACAGGGTTCTATCTTC
CASSYGQGSIF
>14|TRBJ1-2|TRBD1|TRBV9
TGTGCCAGCAGCGCAAAACAGGGGGCCGGTGGCTACACCTTC
CASSAKQGAGGYTF
>16|TRBJ1-3|.|TRBV7-9
TGTGCCAGCACTATAGGGGGAGCAAAGGCTGGAAACACCATATATTTT
CASTIGGAKAGNTIYF
>13|TRBJ2-5|.|TRBV6-4
TGTGCCAACCTCCCGGGACTCCAAGGGGCCCAGTACTTC
CANLPGLQGAQYF
>15|TRBJ1-6|.|TRBV6-5
TGTGCCAGCAGTTACTCCCCGGGACTGAAGTCACCCCTCCACTTT
CASSYSPGLKSPLHF
>13|TRBJ2-5|.|TRBV5-5
TGTGCCAGCAGCTATCAGGGGAAAGAGACCCAGTACTTC
CASSYQGKETQYF
>15|TRBJ1-2|TRBD1|TRBV6-5
TGTGCCAGCAGTTTAAGGACAGGACATAACTATGGCTACACCTTC
CASSLRTGHNYGYTF
>11|TRBJ1-2|.|TRBV30
TGTGCCTGGACTGCGGCTTATGGCTACACCTTC
CAWTAAYGYTF
>15|TRBJ1-1|.|TRBV5-1
TGCGCCAGCAGCTTGGGGGCGACGGAGAACACTGAAGCTTTCTTT
CASSLGATENTEAFF
>15|TRBJ2-7|TRBD2|TRBV27
TGTGCCAGCAGCCAGCGGGGAGAGGGCTCCTACGAGCAGTACTTC
CASSQRGEGSYEQYF
>15|TRBJ2-7|.|TRBV19
TGTGCCAGTAGTCCCTCAAGGGACACCCTTTACGAGCAGTACTTC
CASSPSRDTLYEQYF
>15|TRBJ2-1|TRBD2|TRBV5-1
TGCGCCAGCAGCTCATCGGCAGGGACTAGCTATGAGCAGTTCTTC
CASSSSAGTSYEQFF
>14|TRBJ2-2|TRBD1|TRBV6-5
TGTGCCAGCAGTTATTCAGGGGGAACCGGGGAGCTGTTTTTT
CASSYSGGTGELFF
>15|TRBJ1-1|.|TRBV10-3
TGTGCCATCAGTGAGCCGGCAGGCTTAAACACTGAAGCTTTCTTT
CAISEPAGLNTEAFF
>13|TRBJ2-7|TRBD2|TRBV30
TGTGCCTGGAGACTAGCGGGAGGCAACGAGCAGTACTTC
CAWRLAGGNEQYF
>15|TRBJ2-7|TRBD2|TRBV5-1
TGCGCCACCGCCCCCCTCCCCAGCGGGATCCACGAGCAGTACTTC
CATAPLPSGIHEQYF
>13|TRBJ1-1|TRBD1|TRBV5-6
TGTGCCAGCAGCCTGGGACAGTACACTGAAGCTTTCTTT
CASSLGQYTEAFF
>14|TRBJ2-1|TRBD2|TRBV4-2
TGTGCCAGCAGCCAAGATCAGTCTAGCGGAGGCCAGTTCTTC
CASSQDQSSGGQFF
>15|TRBJ2-2|TRBD1|TRBV7-2
TGTGCCAGCAGCTTCCTCGACAGGGAAAACCGGGAGCTGTTTTTT
CASSFLDRENRELFF
>15|TRBJ2-1|.|TRBV15
TGTGCCACCAGCAGGGTCCCCGGGCGGGATGGTGAGCAGTTCTTC
CATSRVPGRDGEQFF
>13|TRBJ2-5|TRBD2|TRBV6-6
TGTGCCCTAGCCGCGGGGGGTCAAGAGACCCAGTACTTC
CALAAGGQETQYF
>16|TRBJ1-2|TRBD1|TRBV5-6
TGTGCCAGCAGCTTGGTAGGGACAGGGGCGGCGGATGGCTACACCTTC
CASSLVGTGAADGYTF